This T cell receptor (beta chain) was identified during a study of shared T cell receptors in the human thymus. The CDR3 sequence is 22 residues long. Germline V CDR1 and CDR2: LGHNA, YSLEER. V was pared by 0 bases and J by 4 bases, with 23 bases of the junction left unmatched. Libraries were prepared by immunoSEQ multiplex PCR; TCRdb keeps only in-frame clonotypes and omits some of them. In the table there are roughly 68,000 clones, over 90% of which are singletons. This chain joins TRBV4-3 and TRBJ1-1, with 10 bases fitting TRBD1. This TCR came from a human donor. Input material: thymocytes. CDR3 loop: CASSQESRETGGISGLGTEAFF. For the CDR3, the DNA is TGCGCCAGCAGCCAAGAGAGTCGGGAGACAGGGGGCATTTCGGGCCTTGGCACTGAAGCTTTCTTT.